The 5 T cell receptor beta chains below come from one sample, sequenced in a study of CD8 T cells in Susac syndrome. RNA in amounts of about 0.45 to 1 ug was reverse transcribed with random hexamers. TCRdb re-analysed the immunoSEQ multiplex PCR reads in MiXCR, keeping a single row per CDR3 protein. Altogether some 400,000 distinct CDR3 sequences are present, around 85% being singletons, with the ten largest covering about 0.12%. Sample: CD8+ T cells from PBMCs. The receptors derive from a human donor with multiple sclerosis.

V is TRBV4-1 and J is TRBJ2-2; possible D gene TRBD2, 6 bases. Trimming removed 1 base from V and 7 bases from J, with 7 bases in between. Germline CDR1 is MGHRA and CDR2 is YSYEKL. The CDR3 totals 13 residues. DNA of the CDR3: TGCGCCAGCAGCCAAGGGCGGGGCGGGGAGCTGTTTTTT. Residues: CASSQGRGGELFF.

The V call is TRBV18, the J call TRBJ2-7; tentatively, D is TRBD1 (6 bases). The CDR3 covers 14 residues. Germline V CDR1 and CDR2: KGHSH, LQKENI. The V end lost 0 bases, the J end lost 3 bases, and 9 bases lay between the germline ends. CDR3 DNA: TGTGCCAGCTCACCACCCACAGGGAGCTACGAGCAGTACTTC. This gives the protein CASSPPTGSYEQYF.

The chain links TRBV27 to TRBJ1-5; D is perhaps TRBD1 (6 bases). The CDR3 is 17 amino acids. V dropped 6 bases and J dropped 5 bases, with 23 bases sitting between them. The V gene's germline CDR1 is MNHEY and CDR2 SMNVEV (reference sequence). The CDR3 loop reads CASRSEQGSLVDQPQHF. The CDR3 nucleotides are TGTGCCAGCAGGAGCGAACAGGGTTCTTTAGTCGATCAGCCCCAGCATTTT.

This rearrangement joins TRBV14 to TRBJ2-1; D call uncertain. The CDR3 length is 12 residues. Between the trimmed V and J ends, which lost 3 bases and 12 bases, there was a span of 12 bases. Germline-derived CDR1 and CDR2 are SGHDN and FVKESK. For the CDR3, the DNA is TGTGCCAGCAGCCATGTAATGGGCTGGCAGTTCTTC. This sequence encodes CASSHVMGWQFF.

This clonotype was observed a few times. The CDR3 DNA sequence: TGCAGCGGGATTCTAACTGAAGCTTTCTTT. Its protein is CSGILTEAFF. The chain combines TRBV29-1 with TRBJ1-1; D is unresolved. Trimming took 7 bases from V and 5 from J, leaving 8 bases between them. CDR1 is SQVTM and CDR2 is ANQGSEA in the germline V gene. The CDR3 is made up of 10 amino acids.